The 28 T cell receptor beta chains reported below all come from one sample, sequenced in a study of T cell clonality in common variable immunodeficiency. This table comes from immunoSEQ multiplex PCR, and its TCRdb copy is limited to in-frame clones, with some not included. The sample is made up of tens of thousands of clones, none counted only once. Sequences were obtained from peripheral blood mononuclear cells. The receptors derive from a person aged 18 to 70 in good health.

This clone has a count of ten or more. The DNA ends 3 residues before the CDR3 does, and the rest of the CDR3 is filled in from the germline J gene. The chain combines TRBV20-1 with TRBJ2-7; perhaps TRBD2 as D (6 bases). V was pared by 0 bases and J by 2 bases, with 8 bases between. Germline V gene sequence: CDR1 DFQATT, CDR2 SNEGSKA (reference sequence). The CDR3 loop spans 13 amino acids. The DNA read from the CDR3 is TGCAGTGCTAGAGATCCGGGGGCCTACGAG. It yields the protein CSARDPGAYE. Given in full, the CDR3 is CSARDPGAYEQYF.

This clone was recorded at least ten times. The read stops 3 residues short of the end of the CDR3; the missing end is completed from the germline J gene. V usage is TRBV27 and J usage is TRBJ1-2; D is possibly TRBD1 (5 bases). The CDR3 loop spans 14 amino acids. V lost 5 bases, J lost 5 bases, and 15 bases lay in between. Germline CDR1 reads MNHEY; CDR2 reads SMNVEV (reference sequence). CDR3 DNA, as far as it was read: TGTGCCAGCAGTCCCCTGGGCAGGGATTATGGC. It yields the protein CASSPLGRDYG. The complete CDR3 sequence is CASSPLGRDYGYTF.

This clone was seen a handful of times. The read falls 3 residues short of the CDR3 end, and the missing part is taken from the germline J gene. The V and J genes are TRBV5-6 and TRBJ2-7, with 7 bases identical to TRBD1. The CDR3 consists of 14 residues. After removal of 0 bases from V and 2 bases from J, the junction contained 2 bases not matched to a gene. Germline CDR1 reads SGHDT; CDR2 reads YYEEEE. The sequenced part of the CDR3 DNA is TGTGCCAGCAGCTTGGGACAGGGCCCCTACGAG. Translating it yields CASSLGQGPYE. The entire CDR3 protein reads CASSLGQGPYEQYF. Variable domain in full (rest from reference TRBV5-6 and TRBJ2-7): DAGVTQSPTHLIKTRGQQVTLRCSPKSGHDTVSWYQQALGQGPQFIFQYYEEEERQRGNFPDRFSGHQFPNYSSELNVNALLLGDSALYLCASSLGQGPYEQYFGPGTRLTVT.

This clone was detected ten times or more. The read ends 3 residues early relative to the CDR3; the germline J gene fills the gap. The rearrangement links TRBV3-1 (or the pseudogene TRBV3-2) to TRBJ1-6; TRBD1 matches 9 bases. This CDR3 region has 17 residues. Losses at the gene ends were 1 base for V and 8 bases for J; bases not matched to a gene: 9. Per germline, CDR1 LGHDT and CDR2 YNNKEL (reference sequence). The CDR3 DNA, read in part, is TGTGCCAGCAGCCAAGCCCCACCCGGGACAGGGTATTCACCC. Translated, it gives CASSQAPPGTGYSP. The CDR3 in full is CASSQAPPGTGYSPLHF.

This clone was observed many times. At one end the junction does not follow the germline gene, possibly because of a read error. The sequenced fragment ends 3 residues before the CDR3 boundary, so the rest is inferred from the germline J gene. The rearrangement links TRBV4-2 to TRBJ1-5; 9 bases are shared with TRBD1. Per the germline V gene, CDR1 is LGHNA and CDR2 is YNFKEQ. The CDR3 is 17 amino acids. Incomplete CDR3 DNA: TGCGCCAGCAGCCGCGGGACAGGGAATTTTGGCAATCAGCCC. Translated: CASSRGTGNFGNQP. The full CDR3 is CASSRGTGNFGNQPQHF.

This clone was detected many times. The chain's CDR3 is CASGLGQGRNSPLHF. Incomplete CDR3 DNA: TGTGCTAGTGGTTTGGGACAGGGTCGGAATTCACCC. The J gene is TRBJ1-6, the V gene TRBV12-5, with 7 bases aligning to TRBD1. The read terminates 3 residues before the CDR3 end, so the remaining end is supplied by the germline J gene. The CDR3 spans 15 residues. The J segment lost 7 bases and the V segment lost 1 base, leaving 4 bases of the junction unmatched. CDR1 and CDR2 from the germline V gene are LGHNT and FRNRAP.

This clone came up many times. Read sequence stops 3 residues before the CDR3 end, and the germline J gene provides the missing end. The chain combines TRBV19 with TRBJ1-3; no reliable D call. V was trimmed by 2 bases and J by 0 bases, leaving 11 bases between them. The CDR3 totals 16 residues. Germline V gene data show CDR1 as LNHDA and CDR2 as SQIVND (reference sequence). The CDR3 sequence is CASSISPRNSGNTIYF. The part of the CDR3 DNA that was read is TGTGCCAGTAGTATATCTCCCAGGAACTCTGGAAACACC.

This clone was recorded many times. The read terminates 3 residues before the CDR3 end, so the remaining end is supplied by the germline J gene. This chain uses TRBV5-1 with TRBJ1-2; D remains unclear. Deletions cut 6 bases from V and 4 bases from J, with 16 bases between. The V gene's germline CDR1 is SGHRS and CDR2 YFSETQ. The CDR3 runs to 14 residues. The CDR3 DNA, read in part, is TGCGCCAGCAAACCCAGCGTAAACTCCTATGGC. Encoded protein: CASKPSVNSYG. The full CDR3 is CASKPSVNSYGYTF.

This clone occurred many times. With the read ending 3 residues before the CDR3 end, the germline J gene is used to fill in that end. The chain employs TRBV6-2 or TRBV6-3 and TRBJ1-6, with 8 bases that match TRBD1. Germline V gene lookup returns CDR1 MNHEY and CDR2 SVGEGT. Trimming removed 4 bases from V and 10 bases from J; junction bases left unmatched: 12. The CDR3 has 16 residues. Partial CDR3 DNA: TGTGCCAGCAGTTTTCACAGACAGGGGACTCCATCACCC. It specifies CASSFHRQGTPSP. The full CDR3 reads CASSFHRQGTPSPLHF.

This clone has a count of ten or more. Read coverage stops 3 residues before the CDR3 terminus; the germline J gene supplies the remainder. The V gene is TRBV2, the J gene TRBJ2-1, with a possible D match to TRBD2 (5 bases). Trimming removed 3 bases from V and 0 bases from J, with 12 bases in between. CDR3 length equals 16 residues. Germline V gene sequence: CDR1 SNHLY, CDR2 FYNNEI. The part of the CDR3 DNA that was read is TGTGCCAGCAGTGATAGAGGGCAGAGCTCCTACAATGAG. The encoded protein is CASSDRGQSSYNE. The complete CDR3 sequence is CASSDRGQSSYNEQFF.

This clone has only a few counts. The CDR3 extends 3 residues past the end of the read, so its final part is completed from the germline J gene. This sequence joins TRBV6-2 or TRBV6-3 and TRBJ1-2; weak D call: TRBD1 (6 bases). V gave up 2 bases and J gave up 4 bases, with 14 bases separating them. CDR1 MNHEY and CDR2 SVGEGT come from the germline V gene. This CDR3 comprises 15 residues. Partial CDR3 DNA: TGTGCCAGCAGTTACCCGCAGGACAGAACCTATGGC. Translating gives CASSYPQDRTYG. The entire CDR3 reads CASSYPQDRTYGYTF.

In its sample, this clone was seen many times. The CDR3 is cut off 3 residues early in the read; its end comes from the germline J gene. V and J are TRBV7-6 and TRBJ2-7; 7 bases are a match to TRBD1. CDR1 and CDR2 from the germline V gene are SGHVS and FNYEAQ. Trimming cost V 5 bases and J 5 bases; bases outside gene matches: 6. The CDR3 covers 13 residues. Partial CDR3 DNA: TGTGCCAGCAGCGGTGGACAGGAGAACGAG. It specifies CASSGGQENE. The full-length CDR3 reads as CASSGGQENEQYF. The full variable domain, in which reference TRBV7-6 and TRBJ2-7 provide the parts outside the CDR3, is GAGVSQSPRYKVTKRGQDVALRCDPISGHVSLYWYRQALGQGPEFLTYFNYEAQQDKSGLPNDRFSAERPEGSISTLTIQRTEQRDSAMYRCASSGGQENEQYFGPGTRLTVT.

This clone was seen repeatedly, ten times or more. The sequenced fragment ends 3 residues before the CDR3 boundary, so the rest is inferred from the germline J gene. The genes are TRBV6-1 and TRBJ1-2; D remains ambiguous. The CDR3 length is 14 residues. The ends were cut back, 0 bases at V and 5 bases at J, with 10 bases in the middle. Germline V lookup: CDR1 MNHNS, CDR2 SASEGT. Incomplete CDR3 DNA: TGTGCCAGCAGTGAAGCGCGCGCGGTGTATGGC. Encoded protein: CASSEARAVYG. The whole CDR3 protein reads CASSEARAVYGYTF.

This clone was counted at least ten times. The read ends 3 residues shy of where the CDR3 ends; the end is completed using the germline J gene. V gene TRBV6-4 combines with J gene TRBJ2-1; 13 bases agree with TRBD2. The CDR3 covers 15 residues. Germline V gene data show CDR1 as MRHNA and CDR2 as SNTAGT. V lost 2 bases, J lost 7 bases, and 2 bases stayed unmatched. The CDR3 here is CASSDGTSGENEQFF. Incomplete CDR3 DNA: TGTGCCAGCAGTGACGGGACTAGCGGGGAAAATGAG.

In its sample, this clone was seen many times. The sequence runs out 3 residues before the end of the CDR3; the remainder is reconstructed from the germline J gene. This chain connects TRBV2 to TRBJ2-7; 7 bases match TRBD1. V lost 4 bases and J lost 0; bases outside the gene matches: 6. The CDR3 spans 15 residues. Per germline, CDR1 SNHLY and CDR2 FYNNEI. CDR3 DNA, as far as it was read: TGTGCCAGCAGTGGGCTTGACAGGGTCTCCTACGAG. Amino acid sequence: CASSGLDRVSYE. In full, the CDR3 is CASSGLDRVSYEQYF.

This clone was recorded at least ten times. The DNA ends 3 residues before the CDR3 does, and the rest of the CDR3 is filled in from the germline J gene. This chain joins TRBV23-1 and TRBJ2-7; D may correspond to TRBD1 or TRBD2 (5 bases each). TRBV23-1 is sorted into the ORF group, with uncertain function. The CDR3 loop spans 13 amino acids. The V end was cut by 9 bases, the J end by 0 bases, with 12 bases between. CDR3 protein: CASRGVSSYEQYF. The CDR3 bases that were read are TGCGCCAGTAGAGGGGTGAGCTCCTACGAG.

This clone has at least ten counts. The read finishes 3 residues shy of the CDR3 end, and the germline J gene is used to complete it. The rearrangement joins TRBV20-1 to TRBJ1-2; 7 nucleotides line up with TRBD1. The germline CDR1 and CDR2 sequences are DFQATT and SNEGSKA (reference sequence). Trimming took 7 bases from V and 4 from J; bases not matched to a gene: 12. The CDR3 sequence is 14 residues long. The CDR3 protein is CSVSSNRDSYGYTF. The sequenced part of the CDR3 DNA is TGCAGTGTTTCCTCAAACCGGGACAGCTATGGC.

This clone came up many times. The read stops 3 residues short of the end of the CDR3; the missing end is completed from the germline J gene. V usage is TRBV18 and J usage is TRBJ2-3; 7 positions agree with TRBD1. This CDR3 region has 17 residues. Germline V CDR1 and CDR2: KGHSH, LQKENI. Trimming at V came to 2 bases and at J to 0 bases, leaving 8 bases not matched to a gene. The part of the CDR3 DNA that was read is TGTGCCAGCTCACCAGGTCAGGGCAGGGGGAGCACAGATACG. Protein: CASSPGQGRGSTDT. The full CDR3 sequence reads CASSPGQGRGSTDTQYF.

This clone was seen ten or more times. The read ends 3 residues before the CDR3 terminus; that terminus is restored from the germline J gene. The chain couples TRBV20-1 to TRBJ2-7; perhaps TRBD1 as D (6 bases). Trimming pared 0 bases from V and 0 bases from J, leaving 12 bases between. The CDR3 has 15 amino acids. Germline values: CDR1 DFQATT, CDR2 SNEGSKA (reference sequence). CDR3 bases read: TGCAGTGCTAGAGATCCAGGGGCTAGCTCCTACGAG. Amino acid sequence: CSARDPGASSYE. The CDR3, in full, reads CSARDPGASSYEQYF.

Note on this clone: Read data end 3 residues before the CDR3 end; the end is taken from the germline J gene. This chain uses TRBV7-9 with TRBJ2-5; no clear D. The CDR3 extends over 13 amino acids. Trimming cost V 3 bases and J 4 bases, with 9 bases left between them. In germline, CDR1 is SEHNR, CDR2 FQNEAQ (reference sequence). CDR3 DNA, as far as it was read: TGTGCCAGCAGCTTGGCGGCATCAGAGACC. This codes for CASSLAASET. Given in full, the CDR3 is CASSLAASETQYF.

This clone came up many times. The read terminates 3 residues ahead of where the CDR3 ends, so the germline J gene completes it. The chain recombines TRBV5-5 with TRBJ1-6; 8 bases match TRBD1. The CDR3 sequence is 15 residues long. Germline V gene lookup returns CDR1 SGHKS and CDR2 YYEKEE (reference sequence). Unmatched junction bases numbered 5, after V lost 0 bases and J lost 9 bases. The CDR3 DNA, read in part, is TGTGCCAGCAGCTTGGGAGACAGGGGAGGTTCACCC. This gives the protein CASSLGDRGGSP. From start to end, the CDR3 is CASSLGDRGGSPLHF.

This clone was seen at least ten times. Read sequence stops 3 residues before the CDR3 end, and the germline J gene provides the missing end. This chain connects TRBV20-1 to TRBJ2-7; D ambiguous. CDR3 length: 13 amino acids. Germline values: CDR1 DFQATT, CDR2 SNEGSKA (reference sequence). Trimming stripped 2 bases from V and 1 base from J, with 9 bases between. CDR3 protein: CSARQVSSYEQYF. CDR3 DNA, as far as it was read: TGCAGTGCTAGACAGGTATCATCCTACGAG.

This clone was counted many times. The CDR3 is cut off 3 residues early in the read; its end comes from the germline J gene. The chain couples TRBV5-1 to TRBJ2-7; 10 nucleotides match TRBD1. The CDR3 is made up of 14 amino acids. The V gene end was trimmed by 0 bases and the J gene end by 3 bases; junction bases not matched to a gene: 0. Germline CDR1 SGHRS, CDR2 YFSETQ. CDR3 bases read: TGCGCCAGCAGCTTGGGGACAGGGGGCTACGAG. Its translation is CASSLGTGGYE. The full-length CDR3 reads as CASSLGTGGYEQYF.

This clone was counted many times. The CDR3 goes on 3 residues after the read ends, and that part is filled in from the germline J gene. Within the sample, other DNA sequences also encode this same CDR3. V is TRBV20-1 and J is TRBJ2-1; D call uncertain. The CDR3 contains 13 residues. Trimming pared 3 bases from V and 0 bases from J, leaving 6 bases between. The germline V gene encodes CDR1 DFQATT and CDR2 SNEGSKA (reference sequence). The CDR3 bases that were read are TGCAGTGCTAGTCCCAGCTCCTACAATGAG. Amino acids: CSASPSSYNE. The CDR3 reads in full as CSASPSSYNEQFF.

This clone has a count of ten or more. The sequenced fragment ends 3 residues before the CDR3 boundary, so the rest is inferred from the germline J gene. This chain joins TRBV30 and TRBJ2-7; D ambiguous. The CDR3 loop spans 13 amino acids. The V gene's germline CDR1 is GTSNPN and CDR2 SVGIG (reference sequence). V lost 0 bases, J lost 5 bases, and 11 bases lay in between. The CDR3: CAWSVASNDEQYF. CDR3 bases read: TGTGCCTGGAGTGTAGCGTCTAACGACGAG.

This clone occurred many times. The read terminates 3 residues before the CDR3 end, so the remaining end is supplied by the germline J gene. The chain recombines TRBV10-1 with TRBJ1-4; TRBD1 matches 10 bases. Germline V gene sequence: CDR1 WNHNN, CDR2 SYGVQD (reference sequence). CDR3 length: 14 residues. Trimming cost V 8 bases and J 7 bases; bases outside gene matches: 7. The CDR3 bases that were read are TGCGCCAGCGTGTCCCGGGACAGGGGTGAAAAA. This sequence encodes CASVSRDRGEK. From start to end, the CDR3 is CASVSRDRGEKLFF.

This clone was detected many times. The sequenced fragment ends 3 residues before the CDR3 boundary, so the rest is inferred from the germline J gene. The chain employs TRBV7-2 and TRBJ2-3; D is possibly TRBD2 (6 bases). Germline V CDR1 and CDR2: SGHTA, FQGNSA. Trimming stripped 5 bases from V and 2 bases from J, with 14 bases between. This CDR3 has 15 amino acids. The CDR3 DNA, read in part, is TGTGCCAGCAGCCCGACGGGACTGCCCACAGATACG. Encoded protein: CASSPTGLPTDT. The CDR3, in full, reads CASSPTGLPTDTQYF.

This clone has at least ten counts. Sequencing ends 3 residues short of the CDR3 end; the germline J gene provides the rest. The chain employs TRBV27 and TRBJ1-1, with 8 bases identical to TRBD1. The germline gives CDR1 MNHEY, CDR2 SMNVEV (reference sequence). V lost 6 bases to trimming and J lost 1 base; unmatched junction nucleotides: 4. The CDR3 runs to 14 residues. CDR3 bases read: TGTGCCAGCAGGGTGACAGGGGAGAACACTGAA. This sequence encodes CASRVTGENTE. The whole CDR3 is CASRVTGENTEAFF.